The present T cell receptor beta chain was sequenced within a study of sequential checkpoint blockade in melanoma. Study information: Randomization was 1:1 between first-line nivolumab→ipilimumab and ipilimumab→nivolumab. About two dozen patients had tumor biopsies before treatment and at week 13. The study's findings and limits: For nivolumab-first patients, baseline tumor clonality was associated with response.

Germline CDR1 is MNHGY and CDR2 is SAAAGT. There are 15 residues in the CDR3. V lost 5 bases, J lost 0 bases, and 14 bases lay in between. The treatment here: randomized to nivolumab then ipilimumab (arm A) or the reverse (arm B). Sequencing used immunoSEQ multiplex PCR; TCRdb keeps in-frame clones, though not all of them. The table records approximately 6,500 clones, roughly 23% of them present only once. This clone was seen at least ten times. Its antigen remains unknown. Sequenced material: tumor tissue (inferred from file names), taken from a patient given nivolumab and ipilimumab in sequence. The chain links TRBV6-8 to TRBJ2-7; D not certain. The source of this sequence is a human donor with melanoma. The CDR3 DNA is TGTGCCAGCAGTAGTTCCGGACGGTCCTCCTACGAGCAGTACTTC. It is translated as CASSSSGRSSYEQYF.